The clone carrying this T cell receptor beta chain was counted ten times or more. The data are from a study of spatial heterogeneity in lung cancer. V lost 5 bases and J lost 6, with 14 bases in between. There are 14 residues in the CDR3. TCRdb itself ran the 5' RACE reads through MiXCR, one entry per CDR3 protein. The data show 85,000 to 100,000 distinct CDR3 sequences, roughly 21% seen once. Regarding time point: blood at routine non-recurrence follow-up after resection. Whole RNA obtained from tumor, nontumor lung or frozen PBMC underwent sequencing without sorting. The source material was PBMCs, sampled at follow-up. The V gene is TRBV12-3 or TRBV12-4, the J gene TRBJ1-5; possibly TRBD1 for D (5 bases). The TCR comes from a male donor with early-stage non-small cell lung cancer. The CDR3 is CASSRGTSGQPQHF. The CDR3, as DNA: TGTGCCAGCAGTAGAGGGACTAGTGGTCAGCCCCAGCATTTT.